The 18 T cell receptor beta chains below come from one sample, sequenced in a study of human T cells and chemical hapten exposure. One entry per CDR3 protein results from TCRdb running MiXCR on the RACE reads. The table records approximately 52,000 distinct CDR3 sequences, approximately 9.8% of them present only once. Indicated time point: pre-sensitization, week 0. Treatment of the sample: therapeutic diphenylcyclopropenone sensitization with weekly scalp DPC. The sample consisted of whole blood, taken in connection with sensitization to the hapten diphenylcyclopropenone (DPC). The receptors shown here come from a woman aged 40-49 years with alopecia areata. Some clones in this sample may be carry-over from other donors' samples.

This clonotype was detected ten times or more. This rearrangement joins TRBV19 to TRBJ1-2; a weak D match, TRBD1 (5 bases). CDR3 length: 13 amino acids. CDR1 is LNHDA, CDR2 SQIVND, per germline (reference sequence). V lost 4 bases, J lost 4 bases, and 10 bases lay in between. CDR3 bases: TGTGCCAGTAGTAGATCCGGGGCCTATGGCTACACCTTC. Translation gives CASSRSGAYGYTF. The full variable domain, with the rest looked up from reference TRBV19 and TRBJ1-2, is DGGITQSPKYLFRKEGQNVTLSCEQNLNHDAMYWYRQDPGQGLRLIYYSQIVNDFQKGDIAEGYSVSREKKESFPLTVTSAQKNPTAFYLCASSRSGAYGYTFGSGTRLTVV.

This clonotype was recorded at least ten times. The V and J genes are TRBV9 and TRBJ2-1; 7 bases match TRBD1. Trimming removed 3 bases from V and 0 bases from J; junction bases left unmatched: 18. In germline, CDR1 is SGDLS, CDR2 YYNGEE. This CDR3 has 20 residues. Here the CDR3 DNA reads TGTGCCAGCAGCGGTTCAGAGGGGGCAGGGAGCCTCATCTCCTACAATGAGCAGTTCTTC. It specifies CASSGSEGAGSLISYNEQFF.

The table lists this clonotype with many counts. The CDR3, as DNA: TGCAGTGCCGTAGTCGACGGCACTGAAGCTTTCTTT. This encodes CSAVVDGTEAFF. The chain uses TRBV20-1 and TRBJ1-1, with unresolved D. CDR3 length: 12 residues. CDR1 and CDR2 (germline): DFQATT, SNEGSKA (reference sequence). V was cut by 6 bases and J by 4 bases, with 12 bases left in between.

This clonotype has a handful of counts. J is TRBJ2-3 and V is TRBV25-1; 7 nucleotides line up with TRBD2. The CDR3 length is 12 residues. The J segment lost 8 bases and the V segment lost 8 bases, leaving 7 bases of the junction unmatched. Germline assignment: CDR1 MGHDK and CDR2 SYGVNS. The CDR3: CASLTGGGTQYF. The CDR3 coding sequence is TGTGCCAGCCTTACTGGGGGGGGTACGCAGTATTTT.

This clonotype was seen a handful of times. V is TRBV30 and J is TRBJ1-5, with no clear D. The V end lost 1 base, the J end lost 10 bases, and 14 bases lay between the germline ends. Looked up from germline, CDR1 is GTSNPN and CDR2 is SVGIG (reference sequence). This CDR3 has 13 residues. This chain's CDR3 is CAWSDSSALPQHF. The DNA of the CDR3 is TGTGCCTGGAGTGACAGTTCTGCCTTACCCCAGCATTTT.

This clonotype showed up just a few times. The chain joins TRBV11-2 to TRBJ2-1; D remains ambiguous. V lost 2 bases and J lost 5, with 7 bases in between. CDR3 length: 13 residues. The V gene's germline CDR1 is SGHAT and CDR2 FQNNGV. CDR3 amino acids: CASSLNGNNEQFF. The CDR3, as DNA: TGTGCCAGCAGCTTAAACGGAAACAATGAGCAGTTCTTC.

This clonotype is a singleton in its sample. This may come from a read error, since a much larger clone is one base off. J is TRBJ2-5 and V is TRBV5-1; 11 bases fit TRBD2. Germline loops: CDR1 SGHRS, CDR2 YFSETQ. V lost 1 base to trimming and J lost 1 base; unmatched junction nucleotides: 3. This CDR3 spans 16 amino acids. The CDR3 coding sequence is TGCGCCAGCAGCTTGATTCTAGCGGGGGGCCAAGAGACCCAGTACTTC. Its protein product is CASSLILAGGQETQYF.

The table lists this clonotype with many counts. The chain is built from TRBV2 and TRBJ1-5; D is possibly TRBD1 (5 bases). The CDR3 consists of 17 residues. The germline V gene has CDR1 SNHLY and CDR2 FYNNEI. Deletions cut 5 bases from V and 5 bases from J, with 22 bases between. The CDR3 is CASSLGPMIGGYQPQHF. As DNA, the CDR3 is TGTGCCAGCAGTTTGGGACCTATGATTGGGGGGTATCAGCCCCAGCATTTT. Based on the CDR3 plus reference TRBV2 and TRBJ1-5, the full variable domain is EPEVTQTPSHQVTQMGQEVILRCVPISNHLYFYWYRQILGQKVEFLVSFYNNEISEKSEIFDDQFSVERPDGSNFTLKIRSTKLEDSAMYFCASSLGPMIGGYQPQHFGDGTRLSIL.

A remark on this clonotype: One base away lies a much larger clone, so this may be a sequencing read error. The CDR3 does not close with the conserved phenylalanine or tryptophan, likely indicating a read error. The chain combines TRBV5-4 with TRBJ2-7; TRBD1 matches at 7 bases. The CDR3 contains 14 residues. Trimming removed 4 bases from V and 4 bases from J; junction bases left unmatched: 8. CDR1 SGHNT and CDR2 YYREEE come from the germline V gene (reference sequence). As DNA, the CDR3 is TGTGCCAGCAGCCCCACAGGGGAAGGATACGAGCAGTACTCC. Its protein is CASSPTGEGYEQYS.

Ten or more counts support this clonotype. This chain connects TRBV6-1 to TRBJ1-2, with TRBD1 identical over 8 bases. Trimming took 10 bases from V and 10 from J; bases not matched to a gene: 5. Looked up from germline, CDR1 is MNHNS and CDR2 is SASEGT. The CDR3 runs to 10 residues. DNA for the CDR3: TGTGCCATTGGACAGGGAGCCTACACCTTC. Translation gives CAIGQGAYTF.

This clonotype was counted many times. The chain employs TRBV14 and TRBJ1-2; 9 bases are shared with TRBD1. The germline V gene has CDR1 SGHDN and CDR2 FVKESK. V dropped 4 bases and J dropped 7; count of bases not matched to a gene: 7. CDR3 length equals 14 residues. The CDR3 loop is CASSPGTGWFGYTF. CDR3 DNA sequence: TGTGCCAGCAGCCCCGGGACAGGGTGGTTTGGCTACACCTTC.

The V and J genes are TRBV5-1 and TRBJ2-7; possibly TRBD2 for D (5 bases). The length of the CDR3 is 15 residues. CDR1 is SGHRS and CDR2 is YFSETQ in the germline V gene. V was shortened by 0 bases and J by 2 bases, with 12 bases between the two germline ends. The CDR3 nucleotides read TGCGCCAGCAGCTTGGCCGGGCTAGCTCCCTACGAGCAGTACTTC. This encodes CASSLAGLAPYEQYF.

This clonotype was recorded many times. The J gene is TRBJ1-2, the V gene TRBV5-1; no reliable D call. Trimming removed 0 bases at V and 7 bases at J, with 13 bases between. Germline assignment: CDR1 SGHRS and CDR2 YFSETQ. The CDR3 is 14 amino acids. The CDR3 loop reads CASSLVGGNLGYTF. DNA of the CDR3: TGCGCCAGCAGCTTGGTCGGAGGGAATCTTGGCTACACCTTC.

This clonotype was observed at least ten times. The gene calls are TRBV6-1 and TRBJ2-1; D gene uncertain. This CDR3 region has 14 residues. Trimming took 8 bases from V and 4 from J, leaving 15 bases between them. CDR1 and CDR2 from the germline V gene are MNHNS and SASEGT. CDR3 sequence (DNA): TGTGCCAGCCAACACGATGGACCGTACAATGAGCAGTTCTTC. Translation: CASQHDGPYNEQFF.

This clonotype has ten or more counts. The CDR3 loop is CASSPQRGTDTQYF. For the CDR3, the DNA is TGTGCCAGCTCACCCCAGCGGGGGACAGATACGCAGTATTTT. This rearrangement joins TRBV18 to TRBJ2-3; 8 positions agree with TRBD2. Germline CDR1 is KGHSH and CDR2 is LQKENI. The CDR3 extends over 14 amino acids. Trimming at V came to 3 bases and at J to 3 bases, leaving 2 bases not matched to a gene.

The genes are TRBV12-3 or TRBV12-4 and TRBJ1-5, with a possible D match to TRBD1 (6 bases). This CDR3 comprises 14 residues. Trimming removed 6 bases from V and 4 bases from J, with 13 bases in between. The CDR3 DNA reads TGTGCCAGCAGGATGGAGGGGGGGAATCAGCCCCAGCATTTT. It specifies CASRMEGGNQPQHF.

This clonotype was observed many times. The CDR3 does not close with the conserved phenylalanine or tryptophan, likely indicating a read error. The chain uses TRBV7-2 and TRBJ2-2; D unclear. Germline V CDR1 and CDR2: SGHTA, FQGNSA. The CDR3 is 12 amino acids. V was cut by 7 bases and J by 6 bases, with 9 bases left in between. The DNA of the CDR3 is TGTGCCAGCAAGCTTCGTGCCGGGGAGCTGTTTCTT. It translates to CASKLRAGELFL.

This clonotype has a handful of counts. The genes are TRBV29-1 and TRBJ2-1; D may correspond to TRBD1 or TRBD2 (5 bases each). The CDR3 length is 15 residues. The ends were cut back, 4 bases at V and 0 bases at J, with 13 bases in the middle. Germline CDR1 and CDR2: SQVTM and ANQGSEA. CDR3 sequence: CSVVGGPSSYNEQFF. Here the CDR3 DNA reads TGCAGCGTTGTTGGGGGACCCAGCTCCTACAATGAGCAGTTCTTC.